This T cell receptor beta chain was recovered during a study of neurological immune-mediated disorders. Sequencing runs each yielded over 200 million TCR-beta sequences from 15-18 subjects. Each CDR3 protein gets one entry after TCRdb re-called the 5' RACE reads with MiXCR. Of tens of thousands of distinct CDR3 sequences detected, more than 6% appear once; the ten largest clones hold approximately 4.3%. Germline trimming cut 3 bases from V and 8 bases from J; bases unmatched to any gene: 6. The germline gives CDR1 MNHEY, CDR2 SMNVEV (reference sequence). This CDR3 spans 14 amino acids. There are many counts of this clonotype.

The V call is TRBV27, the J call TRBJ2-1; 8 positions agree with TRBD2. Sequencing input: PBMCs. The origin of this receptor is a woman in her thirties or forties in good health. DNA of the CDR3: TGTGCCAGCAGTTTTAGCGGGAATGCGGATGAGCAGTTCTTC. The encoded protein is CASSFSGNADEQFF.